Following are 3 T cell receptor beta chains from one sample sequenced in a study of shared clonotypes between healthy human individuals. The protocol was immunoSEQ multiplex PCR, while the TCRdb copy is restricted to in-frame clones and leaves out a portion. The data contain approximately 480,000 clones, approximately 79% of them singletons. The sample taken for sequencing was PBMCs. The receptors come from a woman aged 40-49 years in good health. Some clones in this sample may be carry-over from other donors' samples.

The CDR3 nucleotides are TGCAGCGTTGAAGGGGGACGGGACATGGAAGAGACCCAGTACTTC. Its protein product is CSVEGGRDMEETQYF. This chain connects TRBV29-1 to TRBJ2-5; tentative D call: TRBD1 (6 bases). With 1 base removed from V and 3 bases from J, the gap between germline ends came to 15 bases. This CDR3 spans 15 amino acids. Germline V gene lookup returns CDR1 SQVTM and CDR2 ANQGSEA.

The rearrangement joins TRBV27 to TRBJ2-7, with TRBD2 identical over 8 bases. CDR3 length: 15 amino acids. V gave up 0 bases and J gave up 2 bases; unmatched junction bases: 3. Germline V gene data show CDR1 as MNHEY and CDR2 as SMNVEV (reference sequence). CDR3 residues: CASSLSMREAYEQYF. CDR3 nucleotides: TGTGCCAGCAGTTTATCGATGCGGGAGGCCTACGAGCAGTACTTC.

The genes are TRBV5-1 and TRBJ2-2; D uncertain. Trimming cost V 2 bases and J 2 bases, with 7 bases left between them. The CDR3 runs to 14 residues. CDR1 is SGHRS and CDR2 is YFSETQ in the germline V gene. CDR3 in DNA: TGCGCCAGCAGCTTTAACGGCAACACCGGGGAGCTGTTTTTT. It translates to CASSFNGNTGELFF.